The T cell receptor (beta chain) under discussion was sequenced for a study of T cells after yellow fever vaccination. TCRdb called the 5' RACE reads again in MiXCR, with one record for every CDR3 protein. The table lists about 350,000 distinct CDR3 sequences, approximately 8% of them singletons. CDR1 is SGHRS, CDR2 YFSETQ, per germline. The CDR3 totals 15 residues. V was pared by 5 bases and J by 0 bases, with 7 bases of the junction left unmatched. Sequencing was performed on PBMCs, taken around 45 days after the first yellow fever vaccination. The gene calls are TRBV5-1 and TRBJ2-7, with 8 bases aligning to TRBD2. The clonotype comes from a man between 18 and 29 years old who received the YFV17D yellow fever vaccine. The CDR3 bases are TGCGCCAGCAGGGACTTGCGGGGGGACTCCTACGAGCAGTACGTC. Translated: CASRDLRGDSYEQYV.